This T cell receptor (beta chain) stems from a study of T-cell memory formation after mild COVID-19. It was 5'RACE with constant-segment primers that produced the TCR alpha and TCR beta cDNA libraries, which carried sample barcodes and UMIs. A single record per CDR3 protein comes from TCRdb applying MiXCR to the 5' RACE reads. The sample has 300,000 or so distinct CDR3 sequences; about 16% are singletons. Trimming took off 1 base at V and 4 bases at J, with 13 bases between the two ends. The CDR3 covers 15 residues. The germline V gene encodes CDR1 LGHNA and CDR2 YNFKEQ. This clonotype came up a few times. What it recognizes is unknown. The study's findings and limits: Mostly located in CM and EM were contracting CD4+ clones, with contracting CD8+ clones located in EMRA. Some clones that responded turned up in pre-infection memory, which suggests that cross-reactive memory joined in.

Specimen: PBMCs or a T cell subset sorted from them (not recorded which). The V gene is TRBV4-2, the J gene TRBJ1-2; no reliable D call. The receptor comes from a man between 18 and 35 years old who had mild COVID-19 (a few samples of this study predate the infection). Cell type and time point are not known. The CDR3 region is CASSQGYGGLYGYTF. The CDR3 nucleotides read TGTGCCAGCAGCCAAGGTTACGGTGGGCTCTATGGCTACACCTTC.